This is a list of T cell receptor beta chains from one sample in a study of blood T cell repertoires in COVID-19. The repertoire was sequenced with immunoSEQ multiplex PCR; TCRdb's copy has only in-frame clones and lacks some. Of roughly 88,000 clones in the sample, 80% were seen once. Sequenced: peripheral blood. The receptors were gathered from a woman of 80 years or more with active or convalescent COVID-19. The conserved cysteine and the conserved F or W are not part of the CDR3 here.

CDR3aa	v_gene	j_gene
ASSPGTAYEQY	TRBV6-2/TRBV6-3	TRBJ2-7
ASSLVGGGTYEQY	TRBV3-1/TRBV3-2	TRBJ2-7
ASSEPPVYEQY	TRBV7-2	TRBJ2-7
ASRLAGGNYNEQF	TRBV28	TRBJ2-1
ASSLQSNQPQH	TRBV7-3	TRBJ1-5
ASSSHTTGKSSQPQH	TRBV27	TRBJ1-5
SVKREGPEAF	TRBV29-1	TRBJ1-1
ASSWVGGENYEQY	TRBV27	TRBJ2-7
ASKGGANAEAF	TRBV12-3/TRBV12-4	TRBJ1-1
ASSYKGVAIQY	TRBV6-2/TRBV6-3	TRBJ2-5
ASSLNGQGAMETQY	TRBV5-1	TRBJ2-5
ASSAKSWDGLGLASSYEQY	TRBV9	TRBJ2-7
AISANTRDTIY	TRBV10-3	TRBJ1-3
ASSYGTSGSPSTDTQY	TRBV5-4	TRBJ2-3
ASGPRRGGGEQY	TRBV7-2	TRBJ2-7
ASSTTSSGTLQETQY	TRBV19	TRBJ2-5
ATSRDLLAGVPDTQY	TRBV15	TRBJ2-3
ASSERGQPQH	TRBV25-1	TRBJ1-5
ASSLGQGYGYT	TRBV28	TRBJ1-2
ASSFLAGGGSQH	TRBV28	TRBJ1-5
SVEVLEGNTIY	TRBV29-1	TRBJ1-3
ASLGPNYSNQPQH	TRBV19	TRBJ1-5
ASSPRGVEKLF	TRBV3-1/TRBV3-2	TRBJ1-4
ASSLIGTSGATSTDTQY	TRBV7-3	TRBJ2-3
ASSGLAGDSYEQY	TRBV19	TRBJ2-7
ASRESSYEQY	TRBV2	TRBJ2-7
ASSPSSGDTDTQY	TRBV11-3	TRBJ2-3
ASGRGYSYGYT	TRBV28	TRBJ1-2
ASSYSKTANYGYT	TRBV6-5	TRBJ1-2
ASSFDGSGRNYEQY	TRBV6-5	TRBJ2-7
ASSQGTAGNTIY	TRBV6-6	TRBJ1-3
ASSQRRGIGVGAF	TRBV6-5	TRBJ1-1
AWSYKGNEKLF	TRBV30	TRBJ1-4
ASSRLAGGGETQY	TRBV4-3	TRBJ2-5
ASTRGGEPNEQF	TRBV28	TRBJ2-1
ASSFDPGVNEQF	TRBV7-8	TRBJ2-1
ASSSVGSNTEAF	TRBV14	TRBJ1-1
ASSLYRDNYEQY	TRBV4-1	TRBJ2-7
ASRVGPGTEAF	TRBV19	TRBJ1-1
ASSLSRTSYEQY	TRBV7-2	TRBJ2-7
ASSTGTDSGNTIY	TRBV19	TRBJ1-3
ASRRYETQY	TRBV27	TRBJ2-5
ASSQDLGQYQPQH	TRBV4-1	TRBJ1-5
ASSNSGRGTDTQY	TRBV7-9	TRBJ2-3
ASSPSGQRDYGYT	TRBV18	TRBJ1-2
ASTHWDRVDTGELF	TRBV10-1	TRBJ2-2
ASSQDSGAGGDTQY	TRBV7-3	TRBJ2-3
ASSLRQKSSYEQY	TRBV28	TRBJ2-7
ASSLGLAGVMRETQY	TRBV4-1	TRBJ2-5
ASSLSSLDRGVKYSNQPQH	TRBV27	TRBJ1-5
AIQEQANTGELF	TRBV10-3	TRBJ2-2